This T cell receptor beta chain emerged from a study of control samples from healthy donors and cancer patients. CDR1 and CDR2 (germline): LNHDA, SQIVND (reference sequence). Deletions cut 9 bases from V and 3 bases from J, with 19 bases between. The CDR3 totals 15 residues. This clone was found once. TCRdb's table, derived via immunoSEQ multiplex PCR, lists solely in-frame clones and lacks some. The profile shows 100,000 to 130,000 clones, just under 85% of them singletons. V gene TRBV19 combines with J gene TRBJ2-3; no definite D call. Sequencing was carried out using blood. The TCR comes from a man younger than 30 in good health. The CDR3 here is CASSDRLAHTDTQYF. As DNA, the CDR3 is TGTGCCAGCTCAGACCGACTGGCGCATACAGATACGCAGTATTTT.